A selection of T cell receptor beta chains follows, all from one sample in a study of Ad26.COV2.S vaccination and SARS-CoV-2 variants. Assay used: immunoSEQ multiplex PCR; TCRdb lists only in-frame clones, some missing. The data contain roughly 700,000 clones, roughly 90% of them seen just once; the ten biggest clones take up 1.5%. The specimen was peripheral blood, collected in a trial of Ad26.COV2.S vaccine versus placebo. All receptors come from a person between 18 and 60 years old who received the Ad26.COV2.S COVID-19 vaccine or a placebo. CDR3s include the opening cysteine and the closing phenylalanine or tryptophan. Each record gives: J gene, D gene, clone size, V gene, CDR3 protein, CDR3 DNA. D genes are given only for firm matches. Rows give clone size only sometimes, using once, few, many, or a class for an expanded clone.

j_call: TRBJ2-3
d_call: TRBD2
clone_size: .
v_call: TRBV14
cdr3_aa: CASSQGTSGISTDTQYF
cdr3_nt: TGTGCCAGCAGCCAAGGGACTAGCGGGATTAGCACAGATACGCAGTATTTT

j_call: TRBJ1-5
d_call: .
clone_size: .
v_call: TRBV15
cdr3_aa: CATSRDVREPQHF
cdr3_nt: TGTGCCACCAGCAGAGATGTCCGTGAGCCCCAGCATTTT

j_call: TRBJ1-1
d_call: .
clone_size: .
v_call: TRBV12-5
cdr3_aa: CASGPGTPGTEAFF
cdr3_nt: TGTGCTAGTGGCCCCGGGACGCCGGGCACTGAAGCTTTCTTT

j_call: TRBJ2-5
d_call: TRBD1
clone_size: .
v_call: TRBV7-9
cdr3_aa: CASSSRDRILETQYF
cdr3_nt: TGTGCCAGCAGCTCCCGGGACAGGATCTTAGAGACCCAGTACTTC

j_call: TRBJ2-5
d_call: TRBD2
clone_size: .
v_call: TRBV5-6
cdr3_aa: CASSAGLAGYQETQYF
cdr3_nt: TGTGCCAGCAGCGCGGGACTAGCGGGTTACCAAGAGACCCAGTACTTC

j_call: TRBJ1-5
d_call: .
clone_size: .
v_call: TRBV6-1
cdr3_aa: CASSEGGFQPQHF
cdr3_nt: TGTGCCAGCAGTGAAGGGGGATTTCAGCCCCAGCATTTT

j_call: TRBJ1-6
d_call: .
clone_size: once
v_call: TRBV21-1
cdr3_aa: CASSDRTEGSRF
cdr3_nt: TGTGCCAGCAGCGATAGGACGGAGGGGAGTCGCTTT

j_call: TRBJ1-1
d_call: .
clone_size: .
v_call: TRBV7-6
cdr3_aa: CASSLGPVGAGNTEAFF
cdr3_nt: TGTGCCAGCAGCTTAGGCCCCGTGGGGGCAGGGAACACTGAAGCTTTCTTT

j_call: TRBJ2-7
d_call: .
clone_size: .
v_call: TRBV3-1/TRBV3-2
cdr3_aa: CASSQASYEQYF
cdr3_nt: TGTGCCAGCAGCCAAGCCAGCTACGAGCAGTACTTC

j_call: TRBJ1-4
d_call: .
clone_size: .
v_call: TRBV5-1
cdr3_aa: CASSLEAGGREKLFF
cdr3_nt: TGCGCCAGCAGCTTGGAGGCAGGTGGACGGGAAAAACTGTTTTTT

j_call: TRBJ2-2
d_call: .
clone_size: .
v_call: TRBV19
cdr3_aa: CASSSGTNTGELFF
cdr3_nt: TGTGCCAGTAGTAGCGGGACGAACACCGGGGAGCTGTTTTTT

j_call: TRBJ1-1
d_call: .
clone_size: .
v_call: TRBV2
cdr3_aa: CASSVDTNTEAFF
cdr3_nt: TGTGCCAGCAGTGTCGACACTAACACTGAAGCTTTCTTT

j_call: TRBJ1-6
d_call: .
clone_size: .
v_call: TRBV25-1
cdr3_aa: CASSGQPWSPLHF
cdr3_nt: TGTGCCAGCAGTGGCCAACCATGGTCACCCCTCCACTTT

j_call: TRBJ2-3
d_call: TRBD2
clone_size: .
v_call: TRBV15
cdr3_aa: CATSPRSGGLIDTQYF
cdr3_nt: TGTGCCACCAGCCCCCGGAGCGGGGGGCTAATAGATACGCAGTATTTT

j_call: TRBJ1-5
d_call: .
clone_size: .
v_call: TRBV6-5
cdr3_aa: CASRYGRDQPQHF
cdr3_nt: TGTGCCAGCAGATACGGCAGAGATCAGCCCCAGCATTTT

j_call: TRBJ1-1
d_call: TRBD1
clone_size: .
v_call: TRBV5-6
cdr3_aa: CASSERDRDTEAFF
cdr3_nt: TGTGCCAGCAGCGAGCGGGACAGGGACACTGAAGCTTTCTTT

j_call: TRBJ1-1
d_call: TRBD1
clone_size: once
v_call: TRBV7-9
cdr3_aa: CASSPGQHTEAFF
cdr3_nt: TGTGCCAGCAGCCCGGGACAGCACACTGAAGCTTTCTTT

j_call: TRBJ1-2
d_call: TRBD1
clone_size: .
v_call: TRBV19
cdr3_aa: CASSIGEQGSRGYTF
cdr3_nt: TGTGCCAGTAGTATAGGGGAACAGGGGTCGCGTGGCTACACCTTC

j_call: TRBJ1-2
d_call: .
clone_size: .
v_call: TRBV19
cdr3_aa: CASSAAGAGNYGYTF
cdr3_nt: TGTGCCAGTAGTGCGGCAGGGGCCGGGAACTATGGCTACACCTTC

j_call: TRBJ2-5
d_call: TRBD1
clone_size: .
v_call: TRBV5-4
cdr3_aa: CASSSYKTGVTQYF
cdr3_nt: TGTGCCAGCAGCTCTTATAAGACAGGGGTGACCCAGTACTTC

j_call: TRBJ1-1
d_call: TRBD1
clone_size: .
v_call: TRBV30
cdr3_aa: CAWRVPGQGPTQGEAFF
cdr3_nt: TGTGCCTGGAGGGTCCCGGGACAGGGCCCTACGCAGGGTGAAGCTTTCTTT

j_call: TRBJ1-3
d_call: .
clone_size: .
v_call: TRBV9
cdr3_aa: CASSVRGRGNTIYF
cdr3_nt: TGTGCCAGCAGCGTAAGGGGTCGTGGAAACACCATATATTTT

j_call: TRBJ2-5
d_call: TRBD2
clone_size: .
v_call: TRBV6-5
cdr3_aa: CASRGAVAGEETQYF
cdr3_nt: TGTGCCAGCAGGGGTGCAGTAGCGGGAGAAGAGACCCAGTACTTC

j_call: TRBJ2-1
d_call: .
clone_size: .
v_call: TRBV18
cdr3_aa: CASSPRVQGTYNEQFF
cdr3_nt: TGTGCCAGCTCACCCCGGGTACAGGGAACCTACAATGAGCAGTTCTTC

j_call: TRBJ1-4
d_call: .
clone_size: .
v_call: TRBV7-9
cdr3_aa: CASSSTSGTEFEKLFF
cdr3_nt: TGTGCCAGCAGCTCCACCTCCGGGACGGAATTTGAAAAACTGTTTTTT

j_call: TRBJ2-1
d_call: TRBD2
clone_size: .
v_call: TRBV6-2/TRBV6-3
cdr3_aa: CASSRTSGIYEQFF
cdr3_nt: TGTGCCAGCAGTAGGACTAGCGGGATCTATGAGCAGTTCTTC

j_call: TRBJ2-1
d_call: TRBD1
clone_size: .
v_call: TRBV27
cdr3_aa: CASSLTGGNEQFF
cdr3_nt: TGTGCCAGCAGTTTGACAGGGGGCAATGAGCAGTTCTTC

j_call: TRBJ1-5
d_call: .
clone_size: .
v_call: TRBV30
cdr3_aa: CAWSEDSSNQPQHF
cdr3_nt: TGTGCCTGGAGTGAAGACAGTAGCAATCAGCCCCAGCATTTT

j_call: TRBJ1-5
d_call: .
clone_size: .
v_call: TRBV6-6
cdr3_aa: CASSIPGVGNQPQHF
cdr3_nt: TGTGCCAGCAGTATCCCAGGGGTGGGCAATCAGCCCCAGCATTTT

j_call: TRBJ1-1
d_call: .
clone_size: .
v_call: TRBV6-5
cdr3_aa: CASSWGTEAFF
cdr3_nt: TGTGCCAGCAGTTGGGGGACTGAAGCTTTCTTT

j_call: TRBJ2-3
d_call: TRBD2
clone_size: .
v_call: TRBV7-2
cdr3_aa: CASSPGTSGPTDTQYF
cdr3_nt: TGTGCCAGCAGCCCCGGGACTAGCGGCCCCACAGATACGCAGTATTTT

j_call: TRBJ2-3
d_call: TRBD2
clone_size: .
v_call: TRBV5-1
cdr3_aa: CASSGGVVTDTQYF
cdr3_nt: TGCGCCAGCAGCGGGGGGGTTGTTACAGATACGCAGTATTTT

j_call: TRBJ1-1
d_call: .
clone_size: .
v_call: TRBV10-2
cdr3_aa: CASRDTGGGTEAFF
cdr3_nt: TGCGCCAGCAGAGACACCGGGGGTGGCACTGAAGCTTTCTTT

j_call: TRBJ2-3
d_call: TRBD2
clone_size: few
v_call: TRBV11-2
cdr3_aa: CASSKPLAGGLGTDTQYF
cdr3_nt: TGTGCCAGCAGCAAACCCCTAGCGGGAGGGCTCGGCACAGATACGCAGTATTTT

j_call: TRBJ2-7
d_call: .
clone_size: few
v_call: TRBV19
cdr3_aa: CASSIPPDEQYF
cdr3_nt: TGTGCCAGTAGTATCCCTCCCGACGAGCAGTACTTC

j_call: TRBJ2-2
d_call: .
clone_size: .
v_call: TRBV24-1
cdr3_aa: CATSDYGTAGTGELFF
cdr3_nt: TGTGCCACCAGTGACTACGGGACAGCGGGCACCGGGGAGCTGTTTTTT

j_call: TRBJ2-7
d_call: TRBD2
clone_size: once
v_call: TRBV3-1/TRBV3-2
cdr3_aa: CASSQGASGRGEQYF
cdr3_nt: TGTGCCAGCAGCCAGGGGGCTAGCGGGAGAGGCGAGCAGTACTTC

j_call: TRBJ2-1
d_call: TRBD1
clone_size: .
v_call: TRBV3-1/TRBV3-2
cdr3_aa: CASSLGTGGSEQFF
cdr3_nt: TGTGCCAGCAGCCTTGGGACAGGGGGCAGTGAGCAGTTCTTC

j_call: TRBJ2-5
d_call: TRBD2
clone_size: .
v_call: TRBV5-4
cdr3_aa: CASSLGAGGSETQYF
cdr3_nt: TGTGCCAGCAGCTTGGGAGCGGGAGGGTCGGAGACCCAGTACTTC

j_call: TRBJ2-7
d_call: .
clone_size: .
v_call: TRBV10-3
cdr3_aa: CAISESGLREQYF
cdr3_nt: TGTGCCATCAGTGAGTCGGGACTCCGCGAGCAGTACTTC

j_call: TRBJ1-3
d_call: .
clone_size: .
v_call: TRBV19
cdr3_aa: CASNGRGSGNTIYF
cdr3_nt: TGTGCCAGTAACGGGAGGGGCTCTGGAAACACCATATATTTT

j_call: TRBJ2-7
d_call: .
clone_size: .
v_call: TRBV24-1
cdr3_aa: CATSDLDSYEQYF
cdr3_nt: TGTGCCACCAGTGATTTAGACTCCTACGAGCAGTACTTC